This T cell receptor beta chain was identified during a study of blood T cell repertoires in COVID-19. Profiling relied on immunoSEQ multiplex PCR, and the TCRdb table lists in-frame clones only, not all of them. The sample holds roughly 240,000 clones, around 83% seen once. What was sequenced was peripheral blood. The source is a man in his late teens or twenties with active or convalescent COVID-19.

DNA for the CDR3: TGTGCCAGCAGCCTAACAGGGTCTGGAAACACCATATATTTT. Protein product: CASSLTGSGNTIYF. The J gene is TRBJ1-3, the V gene TRBV13, with D perhaps TRBD1 (6 bases). CDR3 size: 14 residues. Trimming cost V 5 bases and J 1 base, with 9 bases left between them. Per the germline V gene, CDR1 is PRHDT and CDR2 is FYEKMQ (reference sequence).